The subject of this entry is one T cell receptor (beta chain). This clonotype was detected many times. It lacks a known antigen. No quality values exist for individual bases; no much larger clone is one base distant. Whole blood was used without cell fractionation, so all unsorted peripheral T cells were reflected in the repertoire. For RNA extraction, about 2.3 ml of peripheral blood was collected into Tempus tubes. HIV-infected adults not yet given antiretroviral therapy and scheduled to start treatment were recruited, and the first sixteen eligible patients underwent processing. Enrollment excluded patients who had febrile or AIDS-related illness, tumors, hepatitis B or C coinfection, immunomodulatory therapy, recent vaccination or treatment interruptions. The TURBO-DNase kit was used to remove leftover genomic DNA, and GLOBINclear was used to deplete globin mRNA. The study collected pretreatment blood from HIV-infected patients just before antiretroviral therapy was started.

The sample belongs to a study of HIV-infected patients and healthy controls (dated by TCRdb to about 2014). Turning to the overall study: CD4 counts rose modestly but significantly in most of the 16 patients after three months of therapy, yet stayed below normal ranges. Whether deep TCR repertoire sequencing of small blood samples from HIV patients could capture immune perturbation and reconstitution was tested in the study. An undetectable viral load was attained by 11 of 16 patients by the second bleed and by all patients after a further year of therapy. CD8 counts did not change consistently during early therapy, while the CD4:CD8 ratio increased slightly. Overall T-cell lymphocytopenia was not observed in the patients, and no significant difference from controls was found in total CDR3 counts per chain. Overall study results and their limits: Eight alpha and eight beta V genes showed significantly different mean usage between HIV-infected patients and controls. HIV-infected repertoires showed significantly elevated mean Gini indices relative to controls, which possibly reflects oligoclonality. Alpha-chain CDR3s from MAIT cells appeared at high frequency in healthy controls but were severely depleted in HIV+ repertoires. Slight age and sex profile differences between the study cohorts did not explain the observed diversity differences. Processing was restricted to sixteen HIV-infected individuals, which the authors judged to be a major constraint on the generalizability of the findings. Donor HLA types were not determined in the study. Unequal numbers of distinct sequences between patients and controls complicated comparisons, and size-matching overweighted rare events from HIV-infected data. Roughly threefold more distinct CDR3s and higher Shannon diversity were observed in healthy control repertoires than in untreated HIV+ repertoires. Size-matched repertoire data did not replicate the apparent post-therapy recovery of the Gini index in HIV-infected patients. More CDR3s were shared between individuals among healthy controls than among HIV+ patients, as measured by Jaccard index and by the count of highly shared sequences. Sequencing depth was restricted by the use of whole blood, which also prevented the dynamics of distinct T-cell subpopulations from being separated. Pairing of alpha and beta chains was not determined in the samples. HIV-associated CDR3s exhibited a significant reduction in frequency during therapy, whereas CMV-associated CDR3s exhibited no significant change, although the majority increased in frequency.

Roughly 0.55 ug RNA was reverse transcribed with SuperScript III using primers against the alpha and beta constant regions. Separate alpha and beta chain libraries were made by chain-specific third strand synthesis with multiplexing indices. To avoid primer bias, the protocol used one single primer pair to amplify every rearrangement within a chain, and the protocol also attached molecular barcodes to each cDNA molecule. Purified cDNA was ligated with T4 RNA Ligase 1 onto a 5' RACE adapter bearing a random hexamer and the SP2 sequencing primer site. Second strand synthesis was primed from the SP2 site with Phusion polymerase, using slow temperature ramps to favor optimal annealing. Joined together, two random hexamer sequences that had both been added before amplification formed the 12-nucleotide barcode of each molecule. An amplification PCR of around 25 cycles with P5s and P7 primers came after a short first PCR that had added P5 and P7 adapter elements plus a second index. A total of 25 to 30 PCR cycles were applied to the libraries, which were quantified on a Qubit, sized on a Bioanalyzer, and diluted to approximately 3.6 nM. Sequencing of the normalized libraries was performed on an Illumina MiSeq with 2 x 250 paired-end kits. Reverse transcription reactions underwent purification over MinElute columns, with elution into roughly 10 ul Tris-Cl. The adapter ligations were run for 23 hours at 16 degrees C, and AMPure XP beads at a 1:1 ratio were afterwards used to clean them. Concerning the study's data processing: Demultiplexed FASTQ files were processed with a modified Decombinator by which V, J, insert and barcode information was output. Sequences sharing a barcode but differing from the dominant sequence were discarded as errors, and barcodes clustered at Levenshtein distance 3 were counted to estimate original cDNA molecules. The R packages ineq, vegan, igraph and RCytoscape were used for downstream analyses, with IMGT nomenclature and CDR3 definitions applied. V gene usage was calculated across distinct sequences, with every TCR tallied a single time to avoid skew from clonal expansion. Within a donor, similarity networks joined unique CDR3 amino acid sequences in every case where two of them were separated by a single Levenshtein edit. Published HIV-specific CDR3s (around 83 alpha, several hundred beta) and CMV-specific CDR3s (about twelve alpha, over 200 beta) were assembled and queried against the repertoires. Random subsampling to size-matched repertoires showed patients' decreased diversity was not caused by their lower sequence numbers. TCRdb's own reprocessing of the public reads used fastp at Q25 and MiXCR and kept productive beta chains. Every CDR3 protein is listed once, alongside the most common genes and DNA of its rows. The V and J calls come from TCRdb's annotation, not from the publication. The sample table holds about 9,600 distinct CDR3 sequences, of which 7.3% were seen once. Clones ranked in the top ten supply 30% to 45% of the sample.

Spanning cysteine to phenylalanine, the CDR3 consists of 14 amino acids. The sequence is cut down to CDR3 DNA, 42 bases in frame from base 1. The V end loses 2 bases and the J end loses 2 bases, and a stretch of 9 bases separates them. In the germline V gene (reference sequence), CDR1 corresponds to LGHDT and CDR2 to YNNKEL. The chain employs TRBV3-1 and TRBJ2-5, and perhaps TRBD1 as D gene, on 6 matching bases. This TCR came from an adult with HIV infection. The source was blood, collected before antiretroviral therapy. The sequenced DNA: TGTGCCAGCAGCCAACTGGGGACACAAGAGACCCAGTACTTC. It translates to CASSQLGTQETQYF.